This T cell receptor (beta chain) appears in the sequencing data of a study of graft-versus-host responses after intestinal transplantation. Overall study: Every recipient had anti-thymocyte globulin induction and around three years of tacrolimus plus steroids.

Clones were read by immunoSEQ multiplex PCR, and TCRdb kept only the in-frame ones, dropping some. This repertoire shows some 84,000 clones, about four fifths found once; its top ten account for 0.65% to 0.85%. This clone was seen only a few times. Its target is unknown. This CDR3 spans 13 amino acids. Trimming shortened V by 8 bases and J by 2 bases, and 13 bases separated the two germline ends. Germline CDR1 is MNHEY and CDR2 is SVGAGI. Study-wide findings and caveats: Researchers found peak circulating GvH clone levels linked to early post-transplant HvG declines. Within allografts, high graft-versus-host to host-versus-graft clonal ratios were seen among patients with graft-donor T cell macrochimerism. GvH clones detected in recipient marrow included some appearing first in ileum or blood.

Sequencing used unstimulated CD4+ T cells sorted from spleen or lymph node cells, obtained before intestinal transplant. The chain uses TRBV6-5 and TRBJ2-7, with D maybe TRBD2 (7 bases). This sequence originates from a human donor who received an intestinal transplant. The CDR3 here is CASCRGAAYEQYF. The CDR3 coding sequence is TGTGCCAGCTGCCGGGGGGCCGCCTACGAGCAGTACTTC.